The 26 T cell receptor beta chains below come from one sample, sequenced in a study of post-analysis software for immune sequencing data. Regarding the study as a whole: Elevated frequency relative to controls characterized 4 or 5 TRBV segments in patients, TRBV5-6, TRBV5-1 and TRBV20-1 among them.

Researchers reported that TCR beta cDNA libraries carried unique molecular identifiers. TCRdb re-derived calls from the PCR reads in MiXCR, one entry per CDR3 protein. The table lists around 250,000 distinct CDR3 sequences, 35% to 40% of them singletons. These receptors have no identified antigens. Material: blood. These receptors were obtained from a girl aged 10-17 years with multiple sclerosis.

The J gene is TRBJ2-1, the V gene TRBV3-1, with 13 nucleotides matching TRBD2. The end of the DNA aligns better with TRBJ2-7, so the J call may be wrong. Germline V gene data show CDR1 as LGHDT and CDR2 as YNNKEL (reference sequence). There are 17 residues in the CDR3. The CDR3 loop reads CASSLGLAGSSYNEQYF. DNA for the CDR3: TGTGCCAGCAGCCTGGGACTAGCGGGGAGCTCCTACAATGAGCAGTACTTC.

The chain carries TRBV27 and TRBJ2-5; D possibly corresponds to TRBD2 (6 bases). The CDR3 length is 14 residues. Trimming took 8 bases from V and 3 from J, leaving 16 bases between them. Germline CDR1 MNHEY, CDR2 SMNVEV (reference sequence). CDR3 sequence: CASFGGLRKETQYF. The DNA for the CDR3 is TGTGCCAGCTTTGGGGGACTCCGGAAAGAGACCCAGTACTTC.

There are many counts of this clonotype. This chain links TRBV4-2 with TRBJ2-5; 9 bases line up with TRBD2. The V and J ends lost 0 bases and 4 bases, in that order; junction bases with no gene match: 6. This CDR3 contains 16 residues. Germline V gene sequence: CDR1 LGHNA, CDR2 YNFKEQ. The CDR3 spells CASSQDLAGIGETQYF. In DNA, the CDR3 is TGTGCCAGCAGCCAAGATCTAGCGGGGATCGGAGAGACCCAGTACTTC.

This chain connects TRBV15 to TRBJ2-1, with 8 bases matching TRBD2. This CDR3 has 16 residues. Germline trimming cut 0 bases from V and 9 bases from J; bases unmatched to any gene: 10. Germline values: CDR1 LNHNV, CDR2 YYDKDF (reference sequence). CDR3 amino acids: CATSRDRERGGLEQFF. CDR3 coding DNA: TGTGCCACCAGCAGAGATCGGGAACGGGGGGGCCTTGAGCAGTTCTTC.

Many counts were recorded for this clonotype. The chain couples TRBV5-1 to TRBJ2-5, with D possibly called TRBD1 or TRBD2 (6 bases each). The CDR3 has 15 amino acids. Trimming removed 6 bases at V and 2 bases at J, with 17 bases between. Per germline, CDR1 SGHRS and CDR2 YFSETQ. In DNA, the CDR3 is TGCGCCAGCATGCCTACGGGGGCCATTCAAGAGACCCAGTACTTC. As protein: CASMPTGAIQETQYF.

There are many counts of this clonotype. The V and J genes are TRBV4-1 and TRBJ2-5; the D gene is possibly TRBD2 (6 bases). V was cut by 1 base and J by 5 bases, with 14 bases left in between. This CDR3 region has 15 residues. Germline CDR1 is MGHRA and CDR2 is YSYEKL. The DNA of the CDR3 is TGCGCCAGCAGCCAAGGTTATACCGCGGGGGAGACCCAGTACTTC. Its protein is CASSQGYTAGETQYF.

With regard to this clonotype: At one of its ends the junction is not consistent with the germline gene, which may arise from a read error. The V gene is TRBV7-9, the J gene TRBJ1-2; D not certain. The CDR3 is 12 amino acids. CDR1 and CDR2 from the germline V gene are SEHNR and FQNEAQ (reference sequence). The CDR3, as DNA: TGTGCCTGCAGCTTGGAACTTTATGGCTACACCTTC. It encodes CACSLELYGYTF.

This clonotype occurred many times. This chain links TRBV12-3 or TRBV12-4 with TRBJ1-6; 8 nucleotides agree with TRBD1. Losses at the gene ends were 3 bases for V and 8 bases for J; bases not matched to a gene: 6. This CDR3 has 15 amino acids. Here the CDR3 DNA reads TGTGCCAGCAGTTTGGCGACAGGGGCGCATTCACCCCTCCACTTT. Translated, it gives CASSLATGAHSPLHF.

This clonotype was seen repeatedly, ten times or more. The chain employs TRBV6-5 and TRBJ1-2, with TRBD1 matching 7 bases. The CDR3 is 16 amino acids. CDR1 MNHEY and CDR2 SVGAGI come from the germline V gene. The V segment lost 0 bases and the J segment 3 bases; nucleotides outside the gene matches: 7. In DNA, the CDR3 is TGTGCCAGCAGTTACTCGAGGGGGCAAGGGGACTATGGCTACACCTTC. Translation: CASSYSRGQGDYGYTF.

The chain combines TRBV14 with TRBJ2-1; 12 nucleotides match TRBD2. The CDR3 consists of 15 residues. Germline assignment: CDR1 SGHDN and CDR2 FVKESK. The V and J ends lost 4 bases and 9 bases, in that order; junction bases with no gene match: 7. CDR3 loop: CASSPGTSGRTEQFF. The CDR3 region has the DNA TGTGCCAGCAGCCCCGGAACTAGCGGGAGGACTGAGCAGTTCTTC. Variable domain in full (rest from reference TRBV14 and TRBJ2-1): EAGVTQFPSHSVIEKGQTVTLRCDPISGHDNLYWYRRVMGKEIKFLLHFVKESKQDESGMPNNRFLAERTGGTYSTLKVQPAELEDSGVYFCASSPGTSGRTEQFFGPGTRLTVL.

Comment on this clonotype: A much larger clonotype is one base distant, so this may be a read error. This rearrangement joins TRBV10-3 to TRBJ2-3; 7 bases map to TRBD2. Germline V lookup: CDR1 ENHRY, CDR2 SYGVKD. The CDR3 has 16 amino acids. CDR3 region: CAISPPGRGSTDAQYF. Here the CDR3 DNA reads TGTGCCATCAGTCCCCCTGGGCGGGGGAGCACAGATGCGCAGTATTTT.

This clonotype was seen a handful of times. The gene calls are TRBV7-2 and TRBJ2-7, with D possibly TRBD2 on 6 matching bases. The germline gives CDR1 SGHTA, CDR2 FQGNSA. This CDR3 comprises 14 residues. Trimming cost V 7 bases and J 2 bases, with 15 bases left between them. CDR3 nucleotides: TGTGCCAGCACTCCCCTTAGCGGCCCCTACGAGCAGTACTTC. Amino acids: CASTPLSGPYEQYF.

In its sample, this clonotype was seen a few times. The junction departs from the called germline gene at one end, perhaps through a read error. The chain employs TRBV5-1 and TRBJ2-5; no firm D call. The CDR3 consists of 11 residues. The germline gives CDR1 SGHRS, CDR2 YFSETQ. Written as DNA, the CDR3 is TGCGCCAGCAGCTTCCAAGAGACCCGGTACTTC. Its protein product is CASSFQETRYF. Drawing the rest from reference TRBV5-1 and TRBJ2-5, the complete variable domain is KAGVTQTPRYLIKTRGQQVTLSCSPISGHRSVSWYQQTPGQGLQFLFEYFSETQRNKGNFPGRFSGRQFSNSRSEMNVSTLELGDSALYLCASSFQETRYFGPGTRLLVL.

In this sample, this clonotype turned up once. The genes are TRBV6-5 and TRBJ2-1; 10 positions agree with TRBD2. Losses at the gene ends were 0 bases for V and 4 bases for J; bases not matched to a gene: 6. Germline lookup yields CDR1 MNHEY and CDR2 SVGAGI. The CDR3 runs 17 residues. The DNA of the CDR3 is TGTGCCAGCAGTTACTCGGGAAGCGGGAGGGGATACAATGAGCAGTTCTTC. Translated: CASSYSGSGRGYNEQFF.

This clonotype occurred many times. J is TRBJ2-3 and V is TRBV5-6; TRBD2 agrees at 8 bases. Germline loops: CDR1 SGHDT, CDR2 YYEEEE. The CDR3 runs to 14 residues. The V gene end was trimmed by 0 bases and the J gene end by 6 bases; junction bases not matched to a gene: 3. The CDR3 loop reads CASSLGLARDTQYF. CDR3 nucleotide sequence: TGTGCCAGCAGCTTGGGACTAGCGCGGGATACGCAGTATTTT.

A few counts support this clonotype. The chain employs TRBV6-4 and TRBJ2-1; D gene uncertain. CDR1 is MRHNA, CDR2 SNTAGT, per germline. V gave up 6 bases and J gave up 6 bases, with 12 bases separating them. This CDR3 is 13 amino acids long. This chain's CDR3 is CASSLNPCNEQFF. DNA for the CDR3: TGTGCCAGCAGCCTCAACCCCTGCAATGAGCAGTTCTTC.

This clonotype appeared many times. V usage is TRBV4-1 and J usage is TRBJ2-7, with D perhaps TRBD2 (5 bases). The CDR3 is made up of 14 amino acids. Germline CDR1 reads MGHRA; CDR2 reads YSYEKL. Deletions cut 4 bases from V and 7 bases from J, with 17 bases between. CDR3 in DNA: TGCGCCAGCAGCCCATCCGGGTCCACGGGGGAGCAGTACTTC. Its translation: CASSPSGSTGEQYF.

There are many counts of this clonotype. The V and J genes are TRBV7-9 and TRBJ1-2; tentatively, D is TRBD1 (6 bases). Germline loops: CDR1 SEHNR, CDR2 FQNEAQ (reference sequence). The V end lost 5 bases, the J end lost 8 bases, and 18 bases lay between the germline ends. CDR3 length: 14 residues. As DNA, the CDR3 is TGTGCCAGCAGCCCGGCCGGGGGGCCAAGAGGCTACACCTTC. Translating it yields CASSPAGGPRGYTF.

Comments on this clonotype: This may arise from a read error, as a much more abundant clone is one base away. The chain has TRBV5-1 and TRBJ1-1; D remains ambiguous. In germline, CDR1 is SGHRS, CDR2 YFSETQ. Trimming cost V 1 base and J 4 bases, with 11 bases left between them. This CDR3 has 14 residues. CDR3 in DNA: TGCGCCAGCAGCTTGAGTCAGGAGACCACTGAAGCTTTCTTT. It translates to CASSLSQETTEAFF.

This clonotype was observed once. V and J are TRBV20-1 and TRBJ1-2, with 7 bases matching TRBD1. Germline CDR1 DFQATT, CDR2 SNEGSKA (reference sequence). Trimming removed 0 bases from V and 4 bases from J; junction bases left unmatched: 5. The CDR3 sequence is 14 residues long. CDR3 sequence (DNA): TGCAGTGCTAGAGATATACAGGGGAGCTATGGCTACACCTTC. Its translation: CSARDIQGSYGYTF.

This clonotype occurred a few times. J is TRBJ2-2 and V is TRBV2; 7 bases agree with TRBD1. CDR3 length: 13 amino acids. Losses at the gene ends were 6 bases for V and 7 bases for J; bases not matched to a gene: 5. Germline assignment: CDR1 SNHLY and CDR2 FYNNEI. The CDR3 DNA is TGTGCCAGCAGCGCCGACAGGGACGGGGAGCTGTTTTTT. This gives the protein CASSADRDGELFF.

The chain combines TRBV9 with TRBJ1-1; possibly TRBD1 for D (5 bases). Germline-derived CDR1 and CDR2 are SGDLS and YYNGEE. The CDR3 is made up of 15 amino acids. The ends were cut back, 0 bases at V and 0 bases at J, with 9 bases in the middle. CDR3 sequence (DNA): TGTGCCAGCAGCGTAGTAGGGGAGATGAACACTGAAGCTTTCTTT. It encodes CASSVVGEMNTEAFF. Drawing the rest from reference TRBV9 and TRBJ1-1, the complete variable domain is DSGVTQTPKHLITATGQRVTLRCSPRSGDLSVYWYQQSLDQGLQFLIQYYNGEERAKGNILERFSAQQFPDLHSELNLSSLELGDSALYFCASSVVGEMNTEAFFGQGTRLTVV.

In the case of this clonotype: One end of the junction is discordant with germline, which a read error may explain. This chain connects TRBV4-1 to TRBJ1-2; D gene uncertain. Looked up from germline, CDR1 is MGHRA and CDR2 is YSYEKL. The CDR3 consists of 13 residues. The CDR3 region is CAGSQADGGGYTF. Written as DNA, the CDR3 is TGCGCCGGCAGCCAAGCGGACGGCGGGGGCTACACCTTC.

V usage is TRBV5-1 and J usage is TRBJ2-7; 11 bases line up with TRBD2. Germline values: CDR1 SGHRS, CDR2 YFSETQ. V lost 4 bases and J lost 0; bases outside the gene matches: 6. The CDR3 contains 16 residues. The CDR3 DNA follows: TGCGCCAGCAGCCAATCTCTAGCGGGGGGCTCCTACGAGCAGTACTTC. Translating gives CASSQSLAGGSYEQYF.

This clonotype was recorded a few times. The chain uses TRBV7-9 and TRBJ2-3; the match to TRBD2 covers 15 bases. This CDR3 contains 17 residues. In germline, CDR1 is SEHNR, CDR2 FQNEAQ (reference sequence). V was clipped by 5 bases and J by 6 bases; unmatched bases: 9. CDR3 amino acids: CASSGGLAGGPGDTQYF. CDR3 DNA sequence: TGTGCCAGCAGCGGCGGACTAGCGGGAGGGCCTGGCGATACGCAGTATTTT.

The J gene is TRBJ1-2, the V gene TRBV20-1; 9 bases fit TRBD1. The germline CDR1 and CDR2 sequences are DFQATT and SNEGSKA (reference sequence). The V gene end was trimmed by 1 base and the J gene end by 4 bases; junction bases not matched to a gene: 7. The CDR3 length is 15 residues. The CDR3 nucleotides read TGCAGTGCTAGAGCCGGGACAGGGATGGGCTATGGCTACACCTTC. This sequence encodes CSARAGTGMGYGYTF.